This T cell receptor beta chain was recorded in a study of blood T cells in healthy people across ages. Across the study: Template-switching capture recovered about one barcoded beta molecule per two T cells. Regarding the study as a whole: With naive T cell percentage, TCR beta diversity showed a strong correlation.

From germline, CDR1 is DFQATT and CDR2 SNEGSKA (reference sequence). Losses at the gene ends were 4 bases for V and 4 bases for J; bases not matched to a gene: 10. The CDR3 is 16 residues long. This clonotype was seen a few times. The antigen is not known. It was with a sample-barcoded 5' primer and a J-beta primer mix that a second PCR of roughly 6 to 12 cycles was run. No fewer than 3 million CDR3-containing paired-end reads came from each sample. Each CDR3 protein gets one entry after TCRdb re-called the 5' RACE reads with MiXCR. Seen here are 600,000 to 800,000 distinct CDR3 sequences, 20% to 25% observed once, and the top ten hold roughly 3.6%. Healthy Caucasians from Russia aged about 6 to 90 served as donors.

This clonotype was obtained from a man aged 65-85 years in good health. The source material was blood. The chain employs TRBV20-1 and TRBJ2-3; TRBD2 matches at 11 bases. In nucleotides, the CDR3 is TGCAGTGCTACCCGAGGGGCTAGCGGGAGGTCAGATACGCAGTATTTT. Encoded protein: CSATRGASGRSDTQYF.